The 21 T cell receptor beta chains presented below share a single source sample, sequenced in a study of blood T cell repertoires in COVID-19. Data came from immunoSEQ multiplex PCR; TCRdb stores just in-frame clones and leaves some out. The sample lists around 57,000 clones; roughly 80% were seen once. Source material: peripheral blood. Receptors originate from a woman between 65 and 79 years old with acute or convalescent COVID-19.

The chain couples TRBV4-1 to TRBJ2-5; 9 bases fit TRBD2. Germline values: CDR1 MGHRA, CDR2 YSYEKL. V lost 5 bases, J lost 2 bases, and 9 bases stayed unmatched. This CDR3 has 16 residues. CDR3 DNA sequence: TGCGCCAGCAGCTTAACTGGCAGCGGGGGGCAAGAGACCCAGTACTTC. It translates to CASSLTGSGGQETQYF.

The chain recombines TRBV6-6 with TRBJ1-1; possible D gene TRBD1, 5 bases. Germline V gene data show CDR1 as MNHNY and CDR2 as SVGAGI (reference sequence). The CDR3 runs 15 residues. V lost 0 bases, J lost 6 bases, and 14 bases lay in between. CDR3 nucleotides: TGTGCCAGCAGTTACTCTATCCAGGGATGGGCTGAAGCTTTCTTT. This codes for CASSYSIQGWAEAFF.

V is TRBV27 and J is TRBJ1-6; TRBD1 aligns across 7 bases. Germline V gene lookup returns CDR1 MNHEY and CDR2 SMNVEV (reference sequence). The CDR3 extends over 19 amino acids. Losses at the gene ends were 6 bases for V and 6 bases for J; bases not matched to a gene: 20. Written as DNA, the CDR3 is TGTGCCAGCAGGGGGCCCGGGCAGGGGGACCCTCCGGGTAATTCACCCCTCCACTTT. Its translation is CASRGPGQGDPPGNSPLHF.

The chain has TRBV7-2 and TRBJ1-1; D unclear. Germline lookup yields CDR1 SGHTA and CDR2 FQGNSA. The length of the CDR3 is 14 residues. V gave up 2 bases and J gave up 0 bases, with 7 bases separating them. The CDR3 sequence: CASSLQVMNTEAFF. Written as DNA, the CDR3 is TGTGCCAGCAGCTTACAGGTCATGAACACTGAAGCTTTCTTT.

This clone was detected only once. V is TRBV29-1 and J is TRBJ2-7; TRBD1 matches at 10 bases. The germline gives CDR1 SQVTM, CDR2 ANQGSEA. The CDR3 consists of 15 residues. The V gene end was trimmed by 7 bases and the J gene end by 6 bases; junction bases not matched to a gene: 15. DNA of the CDR3: TGCAGCGGGACCGGATCGGGGACAGGGGCGGCCGAGCAGTACTTC. It translates to CSGTGSGTGAAEQYF.

This clone appeared once. V and J are TRBV3-1 (or the pseudogene TRBV3-2) and TRBJ1-1, with D possibly TRBD1 on 6 matching bases. The CDR3 sequence is 14 residues long. From germline, CDR1 is LGHDT and CDR2 YNNKEL (reference sequence). Between the trimmed V and J ends, which lost 3 bases and 7 bases, there was a span of 15 bases. CDR3 sequence: CASSHRSQGLEAFF. The CDR3 nucleotides read TGTGCCAGCAGCCACCGTTCCCAGGGGCTTGAAGCTTTCTTT.

The chain couples TRBV6-1 to TRBJ2-5; tentatively, D is TRBD1 (5 bases). Trimming removed 1 base from V and 5 bases from J, with 14 bases in between. CDR3 size: 15 residues. Germline V lookup: CDR1 MNHNS, CDR2 SASEGT. CDR3 nucleotides: TGTGCCAGCAGTGAAGGCTCGGACACGAGGGAGACCCAGTACTTC. Translation: CASSEGSDTRETQYF.

CDR3 DNA sequence: TGTGCCAGCAGCACCGGACTAGCGGAGAACACCGGGGAGCTGTTTTTT. As protein: CASSTGLAENTGELFF. The chain has TRBV7-9 and TRBJ2-2; 10 nucleotides match TRBD2. The CDR3 spans 16 residues. Germline V gene data show CDR1 as SEHNR and CDR2 as FQNEAQ (reference sequence). With 5 bases clipped from V and 1 base from J, the junction kept 4 bases outside the gene matches.

This sequence joins TRBV24-1 and TRBJ2-5; 12 nucleotides align to TRBD2. J was trimmed by 5 bases and V by 3 bases; bases with no gene match: 9. Germline V gene data show CDR1 as KGHDR and CDR2 as SFDVKD. The CDR3 contains 17 residues. The CDR3 nucleotides are TGTGCCACCAGTGATGTGACTAGCGGGGGCCCGTCGGAGACCCAGTACTTC. Protein: CATSDVTSGGPSETQYF.

The chain carries TRBV6-5 and TRBJ1-2, with D possibly matching TRBD1 (6 bases). CDR1 and CDR2 from the germline V gene are MNHEY and SVGAGI. The length of the CDR3 is 14 residues. V was clipped by 0 bases and J by 6 bases, with 11 bases between them. The CDR3 loop reads CASSYSRAGDGYTF. In DNA form, the CDR3 reads TGTGCCAGCAGTTACTCGCGGGCAGGGGATGGCTACACCTTC.

With respect to this clone: In the same sample, other DNA sequences code for this CDR3. The chain is built from TRBV20-1 and TRBJ1-1, with D possibly matching TRBD1 (5 bases). The germline gives CDR1 DFQATT, CDR2 SNEGSKA (reference sequence). The V gene lost 3 bases and the J gene lost 8 bases, with 10 bases spanning the gap. The CDR3 length is 11 residues. CDR3 protein: CSASLGREAFF. CDR3 nucleotides: TGCAGTGCTAGTTTGGGGCGGGAAGCTTTCTTT.

The CDR3 DNA is TGCGCCAGCAGTGAGTTGACAGGGACGAACACCGGGGAGCTGTTTTTT. Protein sequence: CASSELTGTNTGELFF. The chain employs TRBV10-2 and TRBJ2-2; 7 bases match TRBD1. There are 16 residues in the CDR3. Germline V gives CDR1 WSHSY, CDR2 SAAADI. Germline trimming cut 1 base from V and 0 bases from J; bases unmatched to any gene: 2.

This clone showed up just a few times. This sequence joins TRBV28 and TRBJ1-5; D is uncertain. V shed 5 bases and J shed 4 bases, with 9 bases lying between them. Germline CDR1 reads MDHEN; CDR2 reads SYDVKM. The CDR3 contains 13 residues. CDR3 bases: TGTGCCAGCAGTACTACCCCGAATCAGCCCCAGCATTTT. The encoded protein is CASSTTPNQPQHF.

The chain uses TRBV7-6 and TRBJ2-5; perhaps TRBD2 as D (6 bases). V gave up 2 bases and J gave up 4 bases, with 11 bases separating them. Germline-derived CDR1 and CDR2 are SGHVS and FNYEAQ. This CDR3 region has 14 residues. The CDR3 sequence: CASSLFVGGETQYF. CDR3 bases: TGTGCCAGCAGCTTATTCGTGGGGGGAGAGACCCAGTACTTC.

This clone is judged medium-sized. The rearrangement links TRBV3-1 (or the pseudogene TRBV3-2) to TRBJ1-1; D is undetermined. Germline V gene lookup returns CDR1 LGHDT and CDR2 YNNKEL (reference sequence). This CDR3 contains 13 residues. V was clipped by 2 bases and J by 0 bases, with 4 bases between them. CDR3 loop: CASSQSVNTEAFF. The CDR3 nucleotides are TGTGCCAGCAGCCAATCGGTGAACACTGAAGCTTTCTTT.

This clone was observed a few times. This chain links TRBV5-1 with TRBJ2-1, with TRBD2 identical over 10 bases. This CDR3 comprises 15 residues. J was trimmed by 9 bases and V by 0 bases; bases with no gene match: 6. Germline loops: CDR1 SGHRS, CDR2 YFSETQ. The CDR3 sequence is CASSLGSGGLSEQFF. CDR3 DNA sequence: TGCGCCAGCAGCTTGGGTAGCGGGGGGTTAAGTGAGCAGTTCTTC.

J is TRBJ1-6 and V is TRBV2, with 10 bases identical to TRBD1. This CDR3 is built from 15 residues. V was pared by 5 bases and J by 7 bases, with 5 bases of the junction left unmatched. CDR1 and CDR2 (germline): SNHLY, FYNNEI. The chain's CDR3 is CASSRQGAWNSPLHF. The CDR3 DNA is TGTGCCAGCAGTCGACAGGGGGCTTGGAATTCACCCCTCCACTTT.

J is TRBJ2-6 and V is TRBV29-1; no reliable D call. Germline CDR1 is SQVTM and CDR2 is ANQGSEA. The CDR3 runs 12 residues. The V and J ends lost 6 bases and 1 base respectively, with 4 bases between them. The CDR3: CSVKSGANVLTF. The CDR3 region has the DNA TGCAGCGTCAAATCTGGGGCCAACGTCCTGACTTTC.

The J gene is TRBJ2-3, the V gene TRBV28, with TRBD1 identical over 8 bases. The CDR3 has 15 amino acids. Germline loops: CDR1 MDHEN, CDR2 SYDVKM. Losses at the gene ends were 3 bases for V and 2 bases for J; bases not matched to a gene: 4. The CDR3 region has the DNA TGTGCCAGCAGTTTGAGGACAGGGCACACAGATACGCAGTATTTT. Translated: CASSLRTGHTDTQYF. The full variable domain, completed using reference TRBV28 and TRBJ2-3, is DVKVTQSSRYLVKRTGEKVFLECVQDMDHENMFWYRQDPGLGLRLIYFSYDVKMKEKGDIPEGYSVSREKKERFSLILESASTNQTSMYLCASSLRTGHTDTQYFGPGTRLTVL.

The V call is TRBV7-2, the J call TRBJ2-2; 8 positions match TRBD2. The V gene end was trimmed by 1 base and the J gene end by 7 bases; junction bases not matched to a gene: 11. The CDR3 length is 17 residues. The germline V gene has CDR1 SGHTA and CDR2 FQGNSA. The CDR3 DNA sequence: TGTGCCAGCAGCTTAGTCGGGGGGGGTCGCTGGATCGGGGAGCTGTTTTTT. Translating it yields CASSLVGGGRWIGELFF.

The chain uses TRBV24-1 and TRBJ2-5; the D is unclear. V was pared by 3 bases and J by 5 bases, with 9 bases between. CDR3 length: 13 amino acids. CDR1 is KGHDR, CDR2 SFDVKD, per germline. CDR3 sequence reads: CATSDERWETQYF. The DNA of the CDR3 is TGTGCCACCAGTGATGAGAGATGGGAGACCCAGTACTTC.